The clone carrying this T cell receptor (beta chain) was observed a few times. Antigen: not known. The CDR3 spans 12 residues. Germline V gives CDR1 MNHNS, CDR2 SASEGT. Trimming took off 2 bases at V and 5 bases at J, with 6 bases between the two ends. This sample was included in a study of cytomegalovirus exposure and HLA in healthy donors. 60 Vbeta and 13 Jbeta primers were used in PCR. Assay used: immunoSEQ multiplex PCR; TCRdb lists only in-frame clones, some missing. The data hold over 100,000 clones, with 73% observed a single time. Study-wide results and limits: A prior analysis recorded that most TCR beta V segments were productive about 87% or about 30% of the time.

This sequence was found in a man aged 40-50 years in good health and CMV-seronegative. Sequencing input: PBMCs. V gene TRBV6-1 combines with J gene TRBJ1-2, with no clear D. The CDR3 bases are TGTGCCAGCAGTGAAACGGGTTATGGCTACACCTTC. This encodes CASSETGYGYTF.